The next 21 T cell receptor beta chains were all read from a single sample in a study of blood T cell repertoires in COVID-19. Assay used: immunoSEQ multiplex PCR; TCRdb lists only in-frame clones, some missing. The profile shows over 150,000 clones, around 80% of them singletons. Specimen: peripheral blood. These receptors all come from a woman in her thirties or forties with COVID-19, enrolled during active disease.

The V gene is TRBV2, the J gene TRBJ1-5; 7 bases match TRBD1. The germline V gene has CDR1 SNHLY and CDR2 FYNNEI. V lost 4 bases to trimming and J lost 4 bases; unmatched junction nucleotides: 7. This CDR3 is 15 amino acids long. CDR3 residues: CASSAGRGSNQPQHF. In DNA form, the CDR3 reads TGTGCCAGCAGTGCCGGCAGGGGGAGTAATCAGCCCCAGCATTTT.

The genes are TRBV27 and TRBJ2-7; no reliable D call. Germline values: CDR1 MNHEY, CDR2 SMNVEV (reference sequence). Between the trimmed V and J ends, which lost 5 bases and 4 bases, there was a span of 12 bases. CDR3 length: 13 residues. The CDR3: CASSPTMRYEQYF. CDR3 in DNA: TGTGCCAGCAGTCCCACGATGCGATACGAGCAGTACTTC.

This rearrangement joins TRBV6-5 to TRBJ1-1, with 11 bases that match TRBD1. Germline CDR1 is MNHEY and CDR2 is SVGAGI. V lost 1 base to trimming and J lost 4 bases; unmatched junction nucleotides: 5. This CDR3 has 16 amino acids. The CDR3 protein is CASSYWTGGEITEAFF. CDR3 sequence (DNA): TGTGCCAGCAGTTACTGGACAGGGGGCGAGATCACTGAAGCTTTCTTT.

The chain joins TRBV6-6 to TRBJ1-1, with TRBD1 as a possible D gene (6 bases). This CDR3 comprises 15 residues. The germline CDR1 and CDR2 sequences are MNHNY and SVGAGI (reference sequence). V was cut by 7 bases and J by 0 bases, with 15 bases left in between. The CDR3 DNA reads TGTGCCAGCACCCCCGGGGGGGCCGTGAACACTGAAGCTTTCTTT. It is translated as CASTPGGAVNTEAFF.

The chain links TRBV3-1 (or the pseudogene TRBV3-2) to TRBJ2-7; D is possibly TRBD2 (6 bases). The V gene's germline CDR1 is LGHDT and CDR2 YNNKEL (reference sequence). This CDR3 is 13 amino acids long. V dropped 4 bases and J dropped 5 bases, with 12 bases sitting between them. The CDR3, as DNA: TGTGCCAGCAGCCGCTCGGGGGACCACGAGCAGTACTTC. It is translated as CASSRSGDHEQYF.

The J gene is TRBJ1-4, the V gene TRBV15; D remains ambiguous. The CDR3 has 12 residues. Germline V gene lookup returns CDR1 LNHNV and CDR2 YYDKDF (reference sequence). V shed 1 base and J shed 7 bases, with 4 bases lying between them. This CDR3 reads CATSRGSEKLFF. Here the CDR3 DNA reads TGTGCCACCAGCAGAGGTAGTGAAAAACTGTTTTTT.

This clone was observed once. This sequence joins TRBV5-1 and TRBJ1-1; TRBD1 agrees at 8 bases. CDR3 length: 15 amino acids. The V segment lost 4 bases and the J segment 1 base; nucleotides outside the gene matches: 6. Per germline, CDR1 SGHRS and CDR2 YFSETQ. The chain's CDR3 is CASSPLGTGNTEAFF. The CDR3 DNA follows: TGCGCCAGCAGCCCCCTAGGGACAGGGAACACTGAAGCTTTCTTT. Supplemented by reference TRBV5-1 and TRBJ1-1, the full variable domain reads KAGVTQTPRYLIKTRGQQVTLSCSPISGHRSVSWYQQTPGQGLQFLFEYFSETQRNKGNFPGRFSGRQFSNSRSEMNVSTLELGDSALYLCASSPLGTGNTEAFFGQGTRLTVV.

CDR3 in DNA: TGTGCCAGCAGCTTCCCGGAGCACACTGAAGCTTTCTTT. It encodes CASSFPEHTEAFF. The rearrangement joins TRBV7-3 to TRBJ1-1; D remains ambiguous. Between the trimmed V and J ends, which lost 3 bases and 3 bases, there was a span of 8 bases. The CDR3 is 13 amino acids. Germline V gives CDR1 SGHTA, CDR2 FQGTGA.

The rearrangement uses TRBV5-1 and TRBJ1-4; D might be TRBD1 (6 bases). The CDR3 totals 16 residues. Germline CDR1 is SGHRS and CDR2 is YFSETQ. Trimming removed 2 bases at V and 8 bases at J, with 19 bases between. The CDR3 is CASSFPEGGGGEKLFF. The CDR3 nucleotides read TGCGCCAGCAGCTTCCCTGAGGGAGGGGGTGGAGAAAAACTGTTTTTT.

This clone was counted a few times. The chain links TRBV7-3 to TRBJ2-1, with 12 bases fitting TRBD2. The germline V gene encodes CDR1 SGHTA and CDR2 FQGTGA. The CDR3 is 16 amino acids. The junction had 5 bases not matched to a gene; V was cut back by 4 bases and J by 4 bases. The CDR3 region is CASSSLTSGSYNEQFF. Written as DNA, the CDR3 is TGTGCCAGCAGCTCCCTGACTAGCGGGAGTTACAATGAGCAGTTCTTC.

This chain uses TRBV28 with TRBJ1-1, with D perhaps matching TRBD1 (6 bases). Germline V CDR1 and CDR2: MDHEN, SYDVKM. The CDR3 is made up of 13 amino acids. The V and J ends lost 10 bases and 4 bases respectively, with 16 bases between them. As DNA, the CDR3 is TGTGCCACCCCGGGGGGCGCCTGCACTGAAGCTTTCTTT. As protein: CATPGGACTEAFF.

In its sample, this clone was seen a few times. This chain joins TRBV19 and TRBJ1-5; no reliable D call. The germline V gene has CDR1 LNHDA and CDR2 SQIVND (reference sequence). This CDR3 has 16 amino acids. V lost 5 bases and J lost 1, with 15 bases in between. The CDR3, as DNA: TGTGCCAGTAGTCCCGGGAAAGATCGGAGCAATCAGCCCCAGCATTTT. It is translated as CASSPGKDRSNQPQHF.

The chain joins TRBV7-9 to TRBJ2-3; D remains ambiguous. In germline, CDR1 is SEHNR, CDR2 FQNEAQ (reference sequence). CDR3 length equals 15 residues. Trimming removed 1 base from V and 0 bases from J, with 8 bases in between. CDR3 nucleotide sequence: TGTGCCAGCAGCTTAGTCCAGGTTAGCACAGATACGCAGTATTTT. Translation gives CASSLVQVSTDTQYF.

The chain joins TRBV15 to TRBJ1-2; possibly TRBD1 for D (5 bases). The germline gives CDR1 LNHNV, CDR2 YYDKDF (reference sequence). Deletions cut 0 bases from V and 2 bases from J, with 10 bases between. This CDR3 has 15 residues. CDR3 sequence (DNA): TGTGCCACCAGCAGAGAGTCAGGGATGAACTATGGCTACACCTTC. It yields the protein CATSRESGMNYGYTF.

This clone was detected a few times. The chain uses TRBV6-1 and TRBJ1-2; a weak D match, TRBD1 (5 bases). The V gene's germline CDR1 is MNHNS and CDR2 SASEGT. V was shortened by 0 bases and J by 8 bases, with 7 bases between the two germline ends. This CDR3 is built from 12 residues. The CDR3 region has the DNA TGTGCCAGCAGTGAAGCGGGGCTGGGCTACACCTTC. Its protein product is CASSEAGLGYTF.

The V and J genes are TRBV2 and TRBJ2-3, with 12 positions matching TRBD2. CDR1 SNHLY and CDR2 FYNNEI come from the germline V gene. CDR3 length equals 18 residues. The junction had 16 bases not matched to a gene; V was cut back by 11 bases and J by 1 base. CDR3 coding DNA: TGTGCCTCCCAACAACGACTAGCGGGGGTTCGCGGCACAGATACGCAGTATTTT. It specifies CASQQRLAGVRGTDTQYF.

The rearrangement links TRBV7-6 to TRBJ1-5, with D perhaps TRBD1 (5 bases). V dropped 5 bases and J dropped 6 bases, with 11 bases sitting between them. CDR1 and CDR2 from the germline V gene are SGHVS and FNYEAQ. CDR3 length equals 13 residues. The CDR3: CASSPRDSQPQHF. In DNA, the CDR3 is TGTGCCAGCAGCCCCAGGGATTCTCAGCCCCAGCATTTT. Filled out from reference TRBV7-6 and TRBJ1-5, the complete variable domain reads GAGVSQSPRYKVTKRGQDVALRCDPISGHVSLYWYRQALGQGPEFLTYFNYEAQQDKSGLPNDRFSAERPEGSISTLTIQRTEQRDSAMYRCASSPRDSQPQHFGDGTRLSIL.

The J gene is TRBJ1-2, the V gene TRBV9, with a weak D call TRBD1 (6 bases). In germline, CDR1 is SGDLS, CDR2 YYNGEE. Trimming left V 7 bases short and J 8 bases short, with 24 bases between. The CDR3 runs 15 residues. The CDR3 nucleotides read TGTGCCAGCTCAGAATTATTAACAGGGAACGTGGGCTACACCTTC. This sequence encodes CASSELLTGNVGYTF.

The J gene is TRBJ2-5, the V gene TRBV10-2, with 10 positions matching TRBD2. The CDR3 consists of 15 residues. Per the germline V gene, CDR1 is WSHSY and CDR2 is SAAADI. The V gene end was trimmed by 6 bases and the J gene end by 4 bases; junction bases not matched to a gene: 8. The CDR3 sequence: CASRASGGLGETQYF. CDR3 DNA sequence: TGCGCCAGCAGGGCTAGCGGGGGCCTGGGAGAGACCCAGTACTTC.

The rearrangement links TRBV5-5 to TRBJ1-4; possibly TRBD1 for D (6 bases). The V gene lost 0 bases and the J gene lost 7 bases, with 22 bases spanning the gap. The CDR3 is 18 amino acids. Germline V lookup: CDR1 SGHKS, CDR2 YYEKEE (reference sequence). The CDR3 sequence is CASSLAEQGEISGEKLFF. CDR3 sequence (DNA): TGTGCCAGCAGCTTGGCCGAACAGGGTGAAATATCGGGTGAAAAACTGTTTTTT.

The genes are TRBV5-6 and TRBJ2-1; 11 nucleotides agree with TRBD2. CDR1 is SGHDT and CDR2 is YYEEEE in the germline V gene. V gave up 2 bases and J gave up 5 bases; unmatched junction bases: 3. The CDR3 is 15 amino acids. CDR3 residues: CASSLWGLADNEQFF. In nucleotides, the CDR3 is TGTGCCAGCAGCTTATGGGGACTAGCGGACAATGAGCAGTTCTTC.